The TCR beta chain described here comes from a study of blood T cells in healthy people across ages. The study's findings and limits: Estimates based on one million T cells were treated as lower bounds.

The total RNA that was extracted per sample amounted to at least 5 micrograms. Only one count was recorded for this clonotype. Antigen: not known. The junction and the germline gene differ at one end; a read error may be behind it. The CDR3 is 12 amino acids. Germline V lookup: CDR1 MDHEN, CDR2 SYDVKM. The use of a sample-barcoded 5' primer and a J-beta primer mix characterized a second PCR of roughly 6 to 11 cycles. MiXCR, applied by TCRdb to the 5' RACE reads, yields one record per CDR3 protein. The sample lists hundreds of thousands of distinct CDR3 sequences, roughly 44% occurring once. The source is a man aged 55 to 70 in good health. Sample: blood. The chain joins TRBV28 to TRBJ2-5, with D unclear. The CDR3 DNA follows: TGTGCCATATCTACTCCCCAAGAGACCCGGTACTTC. This encodes CAISTPQETRYF.